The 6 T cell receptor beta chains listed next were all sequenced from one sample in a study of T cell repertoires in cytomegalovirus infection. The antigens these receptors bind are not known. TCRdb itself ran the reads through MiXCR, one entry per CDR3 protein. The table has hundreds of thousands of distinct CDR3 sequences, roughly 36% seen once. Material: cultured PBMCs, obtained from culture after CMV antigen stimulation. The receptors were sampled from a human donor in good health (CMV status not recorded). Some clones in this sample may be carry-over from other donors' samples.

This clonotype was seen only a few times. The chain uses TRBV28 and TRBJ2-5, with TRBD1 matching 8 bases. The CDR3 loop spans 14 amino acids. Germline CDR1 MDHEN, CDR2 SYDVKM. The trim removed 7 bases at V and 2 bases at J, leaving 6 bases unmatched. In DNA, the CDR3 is TGTGCCAGCAAACAATACAGGGGGCAAGAGACCCAGTACTTC. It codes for CASKQYRGQETQYF. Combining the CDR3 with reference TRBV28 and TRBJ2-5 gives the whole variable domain DVKVTQSSRYLVKRTGEKVFLECVQDMDHENMFWYRQDPGLGLRLIYFSYDVKMKEKGDIPEGYSVSREKKERFSLILESASTNQTSMYLCASKQYRGQETQYFGPGTRLLVL.

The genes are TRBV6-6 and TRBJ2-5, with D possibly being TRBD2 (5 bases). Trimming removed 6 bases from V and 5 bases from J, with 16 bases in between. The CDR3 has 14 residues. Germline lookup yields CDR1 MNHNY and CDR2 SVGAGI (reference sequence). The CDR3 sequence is CASSHTRDLETQYF. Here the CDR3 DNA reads TGTGCCAGCAGCCACACTAGAGATTTGGAGACCCAGTACTTC.

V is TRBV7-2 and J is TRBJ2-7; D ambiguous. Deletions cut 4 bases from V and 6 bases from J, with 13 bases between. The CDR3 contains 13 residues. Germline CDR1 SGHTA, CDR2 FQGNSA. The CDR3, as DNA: TGTGCCAGCAGCTCCAAAAAACCAACCGAGCAGTACTTC. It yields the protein CASSSKKPTEQYF. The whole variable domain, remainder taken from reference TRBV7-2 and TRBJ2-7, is GAGVSQSPSNKVTEKGKDVELRCDPISGHTALYWYRQSLGQGLEFLIYFQGNSAPDKSGLPSDRFSAERTGGSVSTLTIQRTQQEDSAVYLCASSSKKPTEQYFGPGTRLTVT.

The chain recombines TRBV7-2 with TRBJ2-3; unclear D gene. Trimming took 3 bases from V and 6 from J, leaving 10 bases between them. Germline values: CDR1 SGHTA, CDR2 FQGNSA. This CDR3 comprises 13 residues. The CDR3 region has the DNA TGTGCCAGCAGCTTCTCGTCTGGGGATACGCAGTATTTT. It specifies CASSFSSGDTQYF. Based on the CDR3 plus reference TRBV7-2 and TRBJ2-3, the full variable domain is GAGVSQSPSNKVTEKGKDVELRCDPISGHTALYWYRQSLGQGLEFLIYFQGNSAPDKSGLPSDRFSAERTGGSVSTLTIQRTQQEDSAVYLCASSFSSGDTQYFGPGTRLTVL.

The chain's CDR3 is CASSERTRASYGYTF. Written as DNA, the CDR3 is TGTGCCAGCAGTGAGAGGACACGAGCTTCCTATGGCTACACCTTC. The rearrangement uses TRBV6-1 and TRBJ1-2, with D perhaps TRBD1 (5 bases). V gave up 3 bases and J gave up 4 bases, with 15 bases separating them. Germline lookup yields CDR1 MNHNS and CDR2 SASEGT. CDR3 size: 15 residues.

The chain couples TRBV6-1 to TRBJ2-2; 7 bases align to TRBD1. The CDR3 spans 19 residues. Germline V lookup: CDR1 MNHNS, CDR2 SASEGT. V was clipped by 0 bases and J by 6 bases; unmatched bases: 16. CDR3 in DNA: TGTGCCAGCAGTGAAGCGATCCGGGGTCGACAGGGATCTTCCGGGGAGCTGTTTTTT. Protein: CASSEAIRGRQGSSGELFF.